The TCR beta chain described here comes from a study of T cell repertoires in cytomegalovirus infection (dated by TCRdb to between 2018 and 2020). For the study in its entirety: Donor HLA type was relevant to the analysis, because carriage of CMV infection together with the matching HLA type was indicated by public TCR beta signatures.

The sequencer listed for this sample is Illumina HiSeq 1500. Using fastp at Q25 and MiXCR, TCRdb reprocessed the public reads and kept productive beta chains. Merged by CDR3 protein, the rows form single entries marked with the most common genes and DNA. The sample contains approximately 500,000 distinct CDR3 sequences, 16% of them found a single time. The top ten hold approximately 24% of the sample. From the cysteine up to the phenylalanine, the CDR3 has a length of 16 residues. The entry retains the CDR3 DNA only, 48 bases that are in frame from base 1. V has 2 bases trimmed and J has 2 bases trimmed; junction bases matching no gene number 7. The germline V gene (reference sequence) provides CDR1 MNHEY and CDR2 SMNVEV. The paper as a whole reports these results and caveats: In the ex vivo response, HLA-C-restricted CMV-specific TCR beta clonotypes were dominant, and in two of eight donors the single most frequent clonotype came from this HLA-C-restricted group. Cumulative frequency of public TCR beta family members discriminated carriers of CMV infection plus the relevant HLA type in this cohort and an independent 352-donor cohort.

Comment on this clonotype: Its antigen is currently not known. Base quality data are lacking; no much larger clone is found one base away.

The chain uses TRBV27 and TRBJ2-3; the central 7 bases match TRBD2. The receptor's source is a human donor in good health (CMV status not recorded). Some clones in this sample may be carry-over from other donors' samples. The source material was CD8+ T cells from PBMCs. The CDR3 region has the sequence CASSLVPGRFTDTQYF. The nucleotide sequence is given as TGTGCCAGCAGTTTAGTACCCGGGAGGTTCACAGATACGCAGTATTTT.